This T cell receptor beta chain was sequenced for a study of cytomegalovirus exposure and HLA in healthy donors. Findings and limits, study-wide: Some 150 TCR beta chains were listed as cytomegalovirus-associated.

The CDR3 extends over 16 amino acids. With regard to this clone: The antigen is unknown.

Primers: 60 Vbeta forward and 13 Jbeta reverse. Sequencing used immunoSEQ multiplex PCR; TCRdb keeps in-frame clones, though not all of them. Among some 140,000 clones listed, 55% to 80% were seen once. This chain uses TRBV21-1 with TRBJ1-5; no DNA check was done on the table's D call, TRBD1. TRBV21-1 is labeled a pseudogene. This clonotype was obtained from a woman between 40 and 55 years old in good health and CMV-seronegative. The sample taken for sequencing was PBMCs. The DNA of the CDR3 is TGTGCCAGCAGCAATTGGAGGACAGGCGGCAATCAGCCCCAGCATTTT. It translates to CASSNWRTGGNQPQHF.